Below are 23 T cell receptor beta chains sequenced from a single sample in a study of beta chain features in type 1 diabetes. What was sequenced were expressed TCRB transcripts, since all of the isolated RNA had been reverse transcribed. Clones were read by immunoSEQ multiplex PCR, and TCRdb kept only the in-frame ones, dropping some. The repertoire holds roughly 500,000 clones, with approximately 28% as singletons. The sample comprised naive CD4+ T cells from blood. The origin of the receptors is a man aged 18 to 29 in good health.

This clone was observed a handful of times. V usage is TRBV5-1 and J usage is TRBJ2-1; D remains ambiguous. V lost 0 bases to trimming and J lost 10 bases, with 14 bases between them. CDR3 length: 14 amino acids. Germline CDR1 SGHRS, CDR2 YFSETQ. This CDR3 reads CASSLGSQYGEQFF. CDR3 sequence (DNA): TGCGCCAGCAGCTTGGGGTCCCAATATGGCGAGCAGTTCTTC.

Comment on this clone: This sample also contains other DNA sequences that code for the same CDR3. The chain couples TRBV9 to TRBJ2-5; D is unclear. CDR1 and CDR2 (germline): SGDLS, YYNGEE. Deletions cut 2 bases from V and 5 bases from J, with 10 bases between. This CDR3 has 13 amino acids. CDR3 in DNA: TGTGCCAGCAGCGTGGGAAGCAAGGAGACCCAGTACTTC. Translated: CASSVGSKETQYF.

The chain couples TRBV30 to TRBJ2-3; 9 nucleotides agree with TRBD2. Germline CDR1 and CDR2: GTSNPN and SVGIG (reference sequence). V dropped 1 base and J dropped 4; count of bases not matched to a gene: 9. There are 16 residues in the CDR3. The CDR3 loop is CAWSALAGMFADTQYF. The CDR3 DNA sequence: TGTGCCTGGAGTGCCCTAGCGGGAATGTTCGCAGATACGCAGTATTTT.

The chain combines TRBV18 with TRBJ2-7, with 9 bases identical to TRBD1. Germline lookup yields CDR1 KGHSH and CDR2 LQKENI. V was pared by 5 bases and J by 3 bases, with 5 bases of the junction left unmatched. The CDR3 runs 14 residues. CDR3 region: CASSGTGQIYEQYF. The CDR3 DNA follows: TGTGCCAGCTCAGGGACAGGGCAAATCTACGAGCAGTACTTC.

The CDR3 DNA is TGTGCCAGCAGCCCCTGGGCAACAGGGCCGGAACGCTACGAGCAGTACTTC. This translates into CASSPWATGPERYEQYF. This chain connects TRBV7-9 to TRBJ2-7; possible D gene TRBD1, 6 bases. CDR3 size: 17 residues. V was pared by 5 bases and J by 3 bases, with 23 bases between. The V gene's germline CDR1 is SEHNR and CDR2 FQNEAQ (reference sequence).

Here the CDR3 reads CASSFPWGSGSYEQYF. CDR3 sequence (DNA): TGTGCCAGCAGTTTTCCCTGGGGTAGCGGGAGTTACGAGCAGTACTTC. The chain recombines TRBV27 with TRBJ2-7; 9 nucleotides match TRBD2. CDR3 size: 16 residues. The V gene end was trimmed by 3 bases and the J gene end by 4 bases; junction bases not matched to a gene: 10. Germline V gene data show CDR1 as MNHEY and CDR2 as SMNVEV (reference sequence).

The table lists this clone with a count of one. The chain is built from TRBV5-1 and TRBJ2-3, with 7 bases identical to TRBD1. The CDR3 length is 14 residues. The J segment lost 2 bases and the V segment lost 3 bases, leaving 3 bases of the junction unmatched. Looked up from germline, CDR1 is SGHRS and CDR2 is YFSETQ. CDR3 protein: CASSSDRNTDTQYF. In nucleotides, the CDR3 is TGCGCCAGCAGCTCGGACAGGAACACAGATACGCAGTATTTT.

The table lists this clone with a few counts. The CDR3 region has the DNA TGTGCCAGCAGCTCGACAGGGAATGCTTTCTTT. Protein product: CASSSTGNAFF. V is TRBV5-6 and J is TRBJ1-1, with TRBD1 matching over 7 bases. The CDR3 spans 11 residues. The trim removed 3 bases at V and 11 bases at J, leaving 4 bases unmatched. Germline V gene data show CDR1 as SGHDT and CDR2 as YYEEEE.

This sequence joins TRBV13 and TRBJ2-1; a possible D gene is TRBD1 (6 bases). With 4 bases removed from V and 8 bases from J, the gap between germline ends came to 9 bases. Germline V gene data show CDR1 as PRHDT and CDR2 as FYEKMQ (reference sequence). The length of the CDR3 is 12 residues. This CDR3 is CASSYDRHEQFF. In DNA form, the CDR3 reads TGTGCCAGCAGCTACGACAGGCATGAGCAGTTCTTC. Filled out from reference TRBV13 and TRBJ2-1, the complete variable domain reads AAGVIQSPRHLIKEKRETATLKCYPIPRHDTVYWYQQGPGQDPQFLISFYEKMQSDKGSIPDRFSAQQFSDYHSELNMSSLELGDSALYFCASSYDRHEQFFGPGTRLTVL.

This clone occurred a few times. This chain links TRBV30 with TRBJ1-1, with D unresolved. Germline CDR1 and CDR2: GTSNPN and SVGIG (reference sequence). V was pared by 3 bases and J by 3 bases, with 8 bases between. The CDR3 runs 12 residues. The CDR3 bases are TGTGCCTGGAGAACCCGGGACACTGAAGCTTTCTTT. This sequence encodes CAWRTRDTEAFF.

Only a few counts were recorded for this clone. The chain combines TRBV30 with TRBJ2-7, with D uncertain. This CDR3 has 12 amino acids. Germline CDR1 and CDR2: GTSNPN and SVGIG (reference sequence). With 1 base removed from V and 2 bases from J, the gap between germline ends came to 6 bases. The CDR3, as DNA: TGTGCCTGGAGTGCCTATGCCTACGAGCAGTACTTC. Residues: CAWSAYAYEQYF.

This chain connects TRBV30 to TRBJ2-7; D gene unclear. The CDR3 sequence is 12 residues long. Germline assignment: CDR1 GTSNPN and CDR2 SVGIG (reference sequence). The V end was cut by 1 base, the J end by 5 bases, with 9 bases between. The CDR3 protein is CAWSARSHEQYF. The CDR3 region has the DNA TGTGCCTGGAGTGCTAGAAGTCACGAGCAGTACTTC.

The chain couples TRBV4-2 to TRBJ2-1, with D maybe TRBD2 (5 bases). The V and J ends lost 0 bases and 15 bases respectively, with 21 bases between them. Germline CDR1 and CDR2: LGHNA and YNFKEQ. The CDR3 contains 15 residues. The CDR3 bases are TGTGCCAGCAGCCAAGATACGTTATTGAGGGCTGCTCGGTTCTTC. Translated, it gives CASSQDTLLRAARFF.

This chain links TRBV15 with TRBJ2-7; D remains unclear. CDR1 is LNHNV and CDR2 is YYDKDF in the germline V gene (reference sequence). Trimming took off 5 bases at V and 5 bases at J, with 10 bases between the two ends. The length of the CDR3 is 12 residues. CDR3 bases: TGTGCCACCAGCCCCCGGCGCGACGAGCAGTACTTC. This codes for CATSPRRDEQYF.

The V call is TRBV7-9, the J call TRBJ2-7; D possibly corresponds to TRBD2 (6 bases). The CDR3 loop spans 11 amino acids. V lost 1 base, J lost 10 bases, and 8 bases lay in between. Germline V gene sequence: CDR1 SEHNR, CDR2 FQNEAQ (reference sequence). The CDR3 sequence: CASSLDTSQYF. As DNA, the CDR3 is TGTGCCAGCAGCTTAGATACTAGCCAGTACTTC.

This clone appeared a few times. V gene TRBV20-1 combines with J gene TRBJ2-3; D is unresolved. This CDR3 spans 11 amino acids. Trimming took off 6 bases at V and 5 bases at J, with 9 bases between the two ends. Germline V lookup: CDR1 DFQATT, CDR2 SNEGSKA (reference sequence). CDR3 nucleotides: TGCAGTGCAACGGTAGGAGATACGCAGTATTTT. Protein: CSATVGDTQYF.

V gene TRBV4-1 combines with J gene TRBJ1-2; D gene unclear. The CDR3 loop spans 12 amino acids. CDR1 and CDR2 from the germline V gene are MGHRA and YSYEKL. The V end lost 0 bases, the J end lost 5 bases, and 4 bases lay between the germline ends. CDR3 coding DNA: TGCGCCAGCAGCCAAGATCGTTATGGCTACACCTTC. This translates into CASSQDRYGYTF.

V is TRBV7-2 and J is TRBJ2-1, with 8 positions matching TRBD2. Unmatched junction bases numbered 14, after V lost 5 bases and J lost 5 bases. There are 17 residues in the CDR3. Germline V gene sequence: CDR1 SGHTA, CDR2 FQGNSA. DNA of the CDR3: TGTGCCAGCAGCCCAAGGGTTACGCTAGCGGGTAACAATGAGCAGTTCTTC. Amino acid sequence: CASSPRVTLAGNNEQFF. The full variable domain, its missing parts supplied by reference TRBV7-2 and TRBJ2-1, is GAGVSQSPSNKVTEKGKDVELRCDPISGHTALYWYRQSLGQGLEFLIYFQGNSAPDKSGLPSDRFSAERTGGSVSTLTIQRTQQEDSAVYLCASSPRVTLAGNNEQFFGPGTRLTVL.

V and J are TRBV5-1 and TRBJ2-1; TRBD2 aligns across 10 bases. The V gene end was trimmed by 3 bases and the J gene end by 8 bases; junction bases not matched to a gene: 11. CDR3 size: 16 residues. Germline V CDR1 and CDR2: SGHRS, YFSETQ. The CDR3 here is CASSSQKREGLYEQFF. The CDR3 DNA reads as TGCGCCAGCAGCTCACAGAAGCGGGAGGGCCTGTATGAGCAGTTCTTC.

The genes are TRBV7-2 and TRBJ2-1; 9 nucleotides agree with TRBD2. This CDR3 has 12 residues. Trimming removed 4 bases from V and 13 bases from J; junction bases left unmatched: 5. Germline lookup yields CDR1 SGHTA and CDR2 FQGNSA. The CDR3 nucleotides are TGTGCCAGCAGCTCCACTAGCGGGCATCAGTTCTTC. Encoded protein: CASSSTSGHQFF.

The chain links TRBV16 to TRBJ2-5, with D perhaps TRBD1 (5 bases). Trimming took off 2 bases at V and 4 bases at J, with 8 bases between the two ends. Germline CDR1 is KGHSY and CDR2 is FQNENV. The CDR3 runs to 13 residues. The CDR3 region is CASSQDSRETQYF. The CDR3 coding sequence is TGTGCCAGCAGCCAAGACAGCCGAGAGACCCAGTACTTC.

The rearrangement uses TRBV4-1 and TRBJ2-1; D may correspond to TRBD1 or TRBD2 (5 bases each). In germline, CDR1 is MGHRA, CDR2 YSYEKL. The V end lost 2 bases, the J end lost 5 bases, and 16 bases lay between the germline ends. The CDR3 spans 16 residues. CDR3 nucleotides: TGCGCCAGCAGCCAACCAACGAGGGGTACCCACAATGAGCAGTTCTTC. It codes for CASSQPTRGTHNEQFF.

CDR3 region: CASSLESGLPREQYF. DNA for the CDR3: TGTGCCAGCAGCTTGGAGTCGGGACTACCTCGTGAGCAGTACTTC. The chain carries TRBV5-4 and TRBJ2-7; TRBD2 matches 7 bases. The germline V gene has CDR1 SGHNT and CDR2 YYREEE (reference sequence). The V segment lost 0 bases and the J segment 7 bases; nucleotides outside the gene matches: 10. The CDR3 covers 15 residues.